In its sample, the clone carrying this TCR beta chain was seen a few times. The data were obtained in a study of blood T cell repertoires in COVID-19. The wider study: Collection of acute and convalescent COVID-19 samples took place in the United States, Italy and Spain.

The CDR3 is 17 amino acids. The germline CDR1 and CDR2 sequences are KGHSH and LQKENI. V dropped 6 bases and J dropped 5 bases, with 25 bases sitting between them. Seattle researchers signed up patients amid active infection and tracked them longitudinally. In the authors' methods: Amplification from reference gene primers served as the basis for estimated nucleated cell counts. Clones were read by immunoSEQ multiplex PCR, and TCRdb kept only the in-frame ones, dropping some. The D gene and trimming were derived from the DNA, and the V and J assignments and clone size from that table. This table has 200,000 to 250,000 clones, around 81% appearing once.

Sequences were obtained from peripheral blood. This receptor was taken from a woman of 80 years or more with COVID-19, enrolled during active disease. V and J are TRBV18 and TRBJ2-5; possible D gene TRBD1, 6 bases. CDR3 region: CASSRRHGEGVRETQYF. DNA for the CDR3: TGTGCCAGCTCTCGACGGCATGGAGAGGGGGTTAGGGAGACCCAGTACTTC.